This T cell receptor (beta chain) was sequenced during a study of T cells after yellow fever vaccination. Using its own MiXCR run on the 5' RACE reads, TCRdb lists one record per CDR3 protein. The table shows under 300,000 distinct CDR3 sequences, with over 10% occurring only once. Findings and caveats of the study: At around 95% for CD4 and approximately 88% for CD8, most primary-vaccination clones showed up again after the booster.

Regarding this clonotype: As yet, its antigen is unknown.

Deletions cut 1 base from V and 3 bases from J, with 14 bases between. This CDR3 is built from 16 residues. Germline lookup yields CDR1 SGHVS and CDR2 FQNEAQ. The chain uses TRBV7-8 and TRBJ2-3; D might be TRBD1 (5 bases). The sequencing here drew on CD4+ T cells sorted from PBMCs, taken 45 days after the yellow fever booster vaccination. The clonotype comes from a man aged 30-40 years who received the YFV17D yellow fever vaccine. CDR3 nucleotides: TGTGCCAGCAGCTTAGGGGGCTTAGTGGGTACAGATACGCAGTATTTT. Encoded protein: CASSLGGLVGTDTQYF.